The clone carrying this T cell receptor (beta chain) was picked up many times. What it recognizes is unknown. CDR3 length: 13 residues. Per the germline V gene, CDR1 is SEHNR and CDR2 is FQNEAQ (reference sequence). The V end lost 3 bases, the J end lost 6 bases, and 11 bases lay between the germline ends. TCRdb used MiXCR to reprocess the reads, holding one entry per CDR3 protein. The table has approximately 50,000 distinct CDR3 sequences, 20% to 25% seen once. This record belongs to a study of T cell repertoires in cytomegalovirus infection. This TCR was recovered from a human donor in good health (CMV status not recorded). Some clones in this sample may be carry-over from other donors' samples. J is TRBJ1-2 and V is TRBV7-9; D ambiguous. The sample was CD8+ T cells from cultured PBMCs, taken from culture after CMV antigen stimulation. As DNA, the CDR3 is TGTGCCAGCAGCTTGGGAGACACCCATGGCTACACCTTC. Translating it yields CASSLGDTHGYTF.